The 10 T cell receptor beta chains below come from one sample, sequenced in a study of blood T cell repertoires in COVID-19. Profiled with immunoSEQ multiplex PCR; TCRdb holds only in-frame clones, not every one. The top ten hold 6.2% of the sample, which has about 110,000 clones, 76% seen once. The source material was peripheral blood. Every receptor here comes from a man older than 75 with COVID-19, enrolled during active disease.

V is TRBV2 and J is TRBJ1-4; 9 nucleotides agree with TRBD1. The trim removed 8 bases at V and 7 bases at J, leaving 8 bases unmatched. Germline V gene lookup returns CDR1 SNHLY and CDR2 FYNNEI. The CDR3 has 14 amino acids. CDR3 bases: TGTGCCAGCTGCCGGGACAGGGATACTGAAAAACTGTTTTTT. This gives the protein CASCRDRDTEKLFF.

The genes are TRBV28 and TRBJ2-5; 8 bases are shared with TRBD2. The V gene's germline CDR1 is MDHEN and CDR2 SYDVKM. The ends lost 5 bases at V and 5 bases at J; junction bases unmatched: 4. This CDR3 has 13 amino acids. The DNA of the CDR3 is TGTGCCAGCAGTCCGGGGGGGCTGGAGACCCAGTACTTC. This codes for CASSPGGLETQYF. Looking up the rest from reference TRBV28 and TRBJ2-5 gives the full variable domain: DVKVTQSSRYLVKRTGEKVFLECVQDMDHENMFWYRQDPGLGLRLIYFSYDVKMKEKGDIPEGYSVSREKKERFSLILESASTNQTSMYLCASSPGGLETQYFGPGTRLLVL.

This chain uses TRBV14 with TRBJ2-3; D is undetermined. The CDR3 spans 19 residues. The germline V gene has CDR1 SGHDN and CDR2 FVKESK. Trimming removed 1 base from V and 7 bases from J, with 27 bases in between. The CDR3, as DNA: TGTGCCAGCAGCCAAGTGCCCCAAGTCAGCCCCACCCGGCGGAATACGCAGTATTTT. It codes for CASSQVPQVSPTRRNTQYF. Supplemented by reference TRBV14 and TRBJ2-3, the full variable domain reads EAGVTQFPSHSVIEKGQTVTLRCDPISGHDNLYWYRRVMGKEIKFLLHFVKESKQDESGMPNNRFLAERTGGTYSTLKVQPAELEDSGVYFCASSQVPQVSPTRRNTQYFGPGTRLTVL.

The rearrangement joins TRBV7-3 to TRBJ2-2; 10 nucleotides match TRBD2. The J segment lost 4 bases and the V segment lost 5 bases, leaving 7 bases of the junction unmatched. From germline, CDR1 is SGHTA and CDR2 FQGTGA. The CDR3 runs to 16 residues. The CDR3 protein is CASSERLAGVTGELFF. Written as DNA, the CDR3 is TGTGCCAGCAGCGAAAGGCTAGCGGGAGTCACCGGGGAGCTGTTTTTT. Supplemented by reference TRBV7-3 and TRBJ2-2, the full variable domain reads GAGVSQTPSNKVTEKGKYVELRCDPISGHTALYWYRQSLGQGPEFLIYFQGTGAADDSGLPNDRFFAVRPEGSVSTLKIQRTERGDSAVYLCASSERLAGVTGELFFGEGSRLTVL.

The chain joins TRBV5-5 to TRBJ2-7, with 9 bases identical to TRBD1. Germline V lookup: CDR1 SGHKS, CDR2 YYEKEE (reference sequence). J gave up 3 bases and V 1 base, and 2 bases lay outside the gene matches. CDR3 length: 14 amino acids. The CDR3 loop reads CASSLRTGVYEQYF. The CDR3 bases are TGTGCCAGCAGCTTGAGGACAGGGGTCTACGAGCAGTACTTC.

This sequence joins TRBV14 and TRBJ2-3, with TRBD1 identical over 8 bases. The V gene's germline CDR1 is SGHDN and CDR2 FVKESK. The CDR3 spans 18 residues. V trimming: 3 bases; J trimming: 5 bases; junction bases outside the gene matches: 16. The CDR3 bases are TGTGCCAGCAGCCAGTCTGGCGGGACAGGCGAACACTTAGATACGCAGTATTTT. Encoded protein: CASSQSGGTGEHLDTQYF.

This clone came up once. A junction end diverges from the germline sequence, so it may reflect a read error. The DNA of the CDR3 is TGTGCCAGCAGCCAAGACGTAGGGGGGAGGGACTTGATTTCCTACAGTGAGCAGTTCTTC. Translation: CASSQDVGGRDLISYSEQFF. The rearrangement links TRBV4-2 to TRBJ2-1, with a possible D match to TRBD2 (7 bases). Per germline, CDR1 LGHNA and CDR2 YNFKEQ. This CDR3 has 20 amino acids.

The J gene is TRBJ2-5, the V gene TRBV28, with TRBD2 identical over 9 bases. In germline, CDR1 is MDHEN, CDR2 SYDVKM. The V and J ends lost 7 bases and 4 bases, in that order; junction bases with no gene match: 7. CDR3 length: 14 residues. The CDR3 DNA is TGTGCCAGCACCCTGACTAGCGGAGGAGAGACCCAGTACTTC. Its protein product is CASTLTSGGETQYF.

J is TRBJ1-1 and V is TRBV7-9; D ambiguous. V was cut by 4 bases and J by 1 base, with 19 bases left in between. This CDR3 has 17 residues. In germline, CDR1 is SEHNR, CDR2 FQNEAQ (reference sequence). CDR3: CASSSRSAGPSNTEAFF. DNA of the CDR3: TGTGCCAGCAGCTCCCGGTCGGCAGGTCCCTCGAACACTGAAGCTTTCTTT.

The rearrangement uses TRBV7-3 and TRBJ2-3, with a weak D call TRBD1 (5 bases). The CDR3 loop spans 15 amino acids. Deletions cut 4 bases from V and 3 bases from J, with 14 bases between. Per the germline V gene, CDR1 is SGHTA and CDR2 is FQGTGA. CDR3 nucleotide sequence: TGTGCCAGCAGCTGGCGGCAGGGAAGTACAGATACGCAGTATTTT. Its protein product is CASSWRQGSTDTQYF.